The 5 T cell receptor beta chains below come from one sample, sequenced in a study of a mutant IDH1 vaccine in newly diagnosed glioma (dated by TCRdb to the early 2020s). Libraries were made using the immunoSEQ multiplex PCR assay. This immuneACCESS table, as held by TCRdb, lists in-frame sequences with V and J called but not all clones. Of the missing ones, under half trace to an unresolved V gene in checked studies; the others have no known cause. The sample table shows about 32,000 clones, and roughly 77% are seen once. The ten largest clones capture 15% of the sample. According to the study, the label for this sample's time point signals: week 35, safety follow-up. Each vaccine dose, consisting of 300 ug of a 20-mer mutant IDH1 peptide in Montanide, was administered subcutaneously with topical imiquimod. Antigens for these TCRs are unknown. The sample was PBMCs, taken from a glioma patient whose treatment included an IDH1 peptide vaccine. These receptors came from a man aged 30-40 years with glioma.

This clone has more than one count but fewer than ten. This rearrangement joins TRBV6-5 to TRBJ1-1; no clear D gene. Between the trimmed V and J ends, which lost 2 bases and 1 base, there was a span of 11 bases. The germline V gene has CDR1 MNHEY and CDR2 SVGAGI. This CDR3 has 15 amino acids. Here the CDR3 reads CASSYDQRPNTEAFF. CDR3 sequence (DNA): TGTGCCAGCAGTTACGACCAGAGACCGAACACTGAAGCTTTCTTT.

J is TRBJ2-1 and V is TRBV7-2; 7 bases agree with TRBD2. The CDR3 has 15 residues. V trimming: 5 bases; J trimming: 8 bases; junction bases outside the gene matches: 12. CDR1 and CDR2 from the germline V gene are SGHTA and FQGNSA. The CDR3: CASSPVAGAPDEQFF. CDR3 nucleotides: TGTGCCAGCAGCCCTGTCGCGGGAGCCCCGGATGAGCAGTTCTTC.

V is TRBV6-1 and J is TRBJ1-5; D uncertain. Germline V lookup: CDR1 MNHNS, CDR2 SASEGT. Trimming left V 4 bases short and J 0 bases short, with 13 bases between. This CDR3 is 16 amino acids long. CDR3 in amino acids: CASSGSEGYSNQPQHF. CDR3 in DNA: TGTGCCAGCAGTGGGTCCGAGGGTTATAGCAATCAGCCCCAGCATTTT.

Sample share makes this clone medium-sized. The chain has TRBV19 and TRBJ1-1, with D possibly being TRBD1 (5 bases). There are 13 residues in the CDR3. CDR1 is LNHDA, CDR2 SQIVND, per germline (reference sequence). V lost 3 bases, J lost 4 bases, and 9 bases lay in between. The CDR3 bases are TGTGCCAGTAGTATTGGGGGAATCACTGAAGCTTTCTTT. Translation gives CASSIGGITEAFF.

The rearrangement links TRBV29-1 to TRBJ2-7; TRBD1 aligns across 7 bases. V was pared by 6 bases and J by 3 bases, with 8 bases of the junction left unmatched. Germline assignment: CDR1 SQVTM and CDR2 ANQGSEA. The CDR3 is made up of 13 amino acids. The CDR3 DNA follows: TGCAGCGTAGTCTCCGGGACAGACTACGAGCAGTACTTC. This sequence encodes CSVVSGTDYEQYF.